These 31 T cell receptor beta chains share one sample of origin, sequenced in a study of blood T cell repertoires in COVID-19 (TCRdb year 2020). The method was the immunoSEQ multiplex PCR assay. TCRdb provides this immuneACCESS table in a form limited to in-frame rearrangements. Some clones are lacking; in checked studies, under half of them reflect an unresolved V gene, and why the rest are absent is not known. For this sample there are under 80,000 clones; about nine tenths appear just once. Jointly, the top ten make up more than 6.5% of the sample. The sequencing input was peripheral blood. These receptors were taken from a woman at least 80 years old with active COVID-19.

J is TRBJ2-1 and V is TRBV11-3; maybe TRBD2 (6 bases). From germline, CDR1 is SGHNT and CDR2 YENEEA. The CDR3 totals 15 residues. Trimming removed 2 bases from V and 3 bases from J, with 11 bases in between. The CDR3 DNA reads TGTGCCAGCAGCTTATATGGCGGGGACTACAATGAGCAGTTCTTC. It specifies CASSLYGGDYNEQFF.

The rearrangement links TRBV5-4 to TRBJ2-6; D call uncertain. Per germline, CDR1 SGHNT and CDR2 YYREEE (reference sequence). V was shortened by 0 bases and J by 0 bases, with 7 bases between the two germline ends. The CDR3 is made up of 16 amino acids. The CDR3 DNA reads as TGTGCCAGCAGCTTGGATCCGAGCTCTGGGGCCAACGTCCTGACTTTC. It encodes CASSLDPSSGANVLTF.

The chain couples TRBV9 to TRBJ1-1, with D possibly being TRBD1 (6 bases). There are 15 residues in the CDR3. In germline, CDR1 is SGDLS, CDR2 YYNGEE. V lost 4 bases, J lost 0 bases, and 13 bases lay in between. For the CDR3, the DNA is TGTGCCAGCAGCCCTCGGGACACCCTGAACACTGAAGCTTTCTTT. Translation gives CASSPRDTLNTEAFF.

The DNA of the CDR3 is TGTGCCAGTAGTGGTCACAGTTCCCAAGAGACCCAGTACTTC. Protein product: CASSGHSSQETQYF. This chain uses TRBV19 with TRBJ2-5; no definite D call. The CDR3 spans 14 residues. The V gene's germline CDR1 is LNHDA and CDR2 SQIVND (reference sequence). Trimming took 5 bases from V and 1 from J, leaving 11 bases between them.

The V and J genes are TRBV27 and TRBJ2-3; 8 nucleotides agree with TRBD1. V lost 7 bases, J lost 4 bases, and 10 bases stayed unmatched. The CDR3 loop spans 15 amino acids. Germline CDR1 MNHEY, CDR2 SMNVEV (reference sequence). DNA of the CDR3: TGTGCCAGCACACGAGGGGACAGGCAGGCAGATACGCAGTATTTT. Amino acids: CASTRGDRQADTQYF.

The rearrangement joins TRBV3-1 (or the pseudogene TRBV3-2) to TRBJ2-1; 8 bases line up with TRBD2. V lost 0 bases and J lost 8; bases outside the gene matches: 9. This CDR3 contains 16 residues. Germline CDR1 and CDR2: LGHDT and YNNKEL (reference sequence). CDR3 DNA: TGTGCCAGCAGCCAAGAAGAAGTCGGGAGGGGGGATGAGCAGTTCTTC. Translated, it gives CASSQEEVGRGDEQFF.

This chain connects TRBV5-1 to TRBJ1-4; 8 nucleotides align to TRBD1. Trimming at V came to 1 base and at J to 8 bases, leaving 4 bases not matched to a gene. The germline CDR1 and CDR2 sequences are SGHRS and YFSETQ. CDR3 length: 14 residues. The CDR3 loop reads CASSLNRGEEKLFF. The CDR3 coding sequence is TGCGCCAGCAGCTTGAACAGGGGGGAAGAAAAACTGTTTTTT. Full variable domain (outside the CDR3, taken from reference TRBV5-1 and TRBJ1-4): KAGVTQTPRYLIKTRGQQVTLSCSPISGHRSVSWYQQTPGQGLQFLFEYFSETQRNKGNFPGRFSGRQFSNSRSEMNVSTLELGDSALYLCASSLNRGEEKLFFGSGTQLSVL.

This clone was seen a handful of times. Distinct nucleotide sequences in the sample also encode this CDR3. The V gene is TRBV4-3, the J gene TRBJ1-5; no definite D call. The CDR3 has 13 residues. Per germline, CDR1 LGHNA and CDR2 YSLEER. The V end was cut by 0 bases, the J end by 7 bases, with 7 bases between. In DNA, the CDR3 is TGCGCCAGCAGCCAAGATAGAGGGCAGCCCCAGCATTTT. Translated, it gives CASSQDRGQPQHF.

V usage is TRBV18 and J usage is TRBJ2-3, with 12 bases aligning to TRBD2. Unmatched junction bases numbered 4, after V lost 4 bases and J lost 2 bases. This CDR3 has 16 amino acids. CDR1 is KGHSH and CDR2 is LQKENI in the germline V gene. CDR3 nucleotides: TGTGCCAGCTCACAGACTAGCGGGGGTCTCACAGATACGCAGTATTTT. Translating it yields CASSQTSGGLTDTQYF.

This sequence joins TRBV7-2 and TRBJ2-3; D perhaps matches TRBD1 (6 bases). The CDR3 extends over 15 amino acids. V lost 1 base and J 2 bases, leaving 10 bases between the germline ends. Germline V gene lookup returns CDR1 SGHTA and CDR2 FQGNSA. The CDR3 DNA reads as TGTGCCAGCAGCTTAGGAGGACAGAACACAGATACGCAGTATTTT. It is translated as CASSLGGQNTDTQYF. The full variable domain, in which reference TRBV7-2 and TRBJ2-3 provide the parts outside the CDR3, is GAGVSQSPSNKVTEKGKDVELRCDPISGHTALYWYRQSLGQGLEFLIYFQGNSAPDKSGLPSDRFSAERTGGSVSTLTIQRTQQEDSAVYLCASSLGGQNTDTQYFGPGTRLTVL.

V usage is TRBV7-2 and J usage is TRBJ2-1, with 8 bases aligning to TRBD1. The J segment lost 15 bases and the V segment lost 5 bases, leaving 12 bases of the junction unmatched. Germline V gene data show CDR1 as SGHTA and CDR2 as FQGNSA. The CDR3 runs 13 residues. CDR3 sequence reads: CASSPTQGATLFF. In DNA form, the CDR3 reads TGTGCCAGCAGCCCAACCCAGGGGGCCACCCTGTTCTTC.

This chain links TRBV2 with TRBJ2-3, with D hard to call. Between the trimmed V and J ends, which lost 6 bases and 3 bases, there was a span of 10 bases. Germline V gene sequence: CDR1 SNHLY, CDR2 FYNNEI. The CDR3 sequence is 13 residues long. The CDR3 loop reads CASRAGVTDTQYF. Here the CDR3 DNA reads TGTGCCAGCAGGGCCGGAGTTACAGATACGCAGTATTTT.

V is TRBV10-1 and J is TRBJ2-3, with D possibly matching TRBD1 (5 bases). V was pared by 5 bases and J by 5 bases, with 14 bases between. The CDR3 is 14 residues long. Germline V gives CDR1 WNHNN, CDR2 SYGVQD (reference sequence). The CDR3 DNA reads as TGCGCCAGCAGTCTAAAGGGGCATGGAGATACGCAGTATTTT. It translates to CASSLKGHGDTQYF.

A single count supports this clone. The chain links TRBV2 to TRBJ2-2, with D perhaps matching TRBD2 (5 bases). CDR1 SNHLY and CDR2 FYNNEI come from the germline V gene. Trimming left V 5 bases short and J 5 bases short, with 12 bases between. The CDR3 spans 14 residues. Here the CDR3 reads CASSRRTPTGELFF. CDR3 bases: TGTGCCAGCAGTCGGAGGACCCCTACCGGGGAGCTGTTTTTT.

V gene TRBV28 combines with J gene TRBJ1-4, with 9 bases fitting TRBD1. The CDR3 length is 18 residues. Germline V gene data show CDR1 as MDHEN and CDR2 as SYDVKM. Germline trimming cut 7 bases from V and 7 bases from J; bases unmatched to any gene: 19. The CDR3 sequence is CASNPEKRTGQGGEKLFF. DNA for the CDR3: TGTGCCAGCAACCCTGAAAAACGGACGGGACAGGGAGGTGAAAAACTGTTTTTT.

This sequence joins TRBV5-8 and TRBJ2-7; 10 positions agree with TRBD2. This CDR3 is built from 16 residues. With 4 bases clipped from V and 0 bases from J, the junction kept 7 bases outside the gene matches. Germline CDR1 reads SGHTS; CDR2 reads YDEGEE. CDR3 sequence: CASSLGLAASSYEQYF. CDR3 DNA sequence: TGTGCCAGCAGCCTAGGACTAGCGGCGAGCTCCTACGAGCAGTACTTC.

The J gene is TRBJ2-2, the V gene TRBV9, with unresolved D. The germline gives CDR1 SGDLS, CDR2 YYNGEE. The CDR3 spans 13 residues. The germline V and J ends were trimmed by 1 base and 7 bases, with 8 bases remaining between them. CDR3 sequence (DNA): TGTGCCAGCAGCGTATTCGGTAACGGGGAGCTGTTTTTT. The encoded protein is CASSVFGNGELFF.

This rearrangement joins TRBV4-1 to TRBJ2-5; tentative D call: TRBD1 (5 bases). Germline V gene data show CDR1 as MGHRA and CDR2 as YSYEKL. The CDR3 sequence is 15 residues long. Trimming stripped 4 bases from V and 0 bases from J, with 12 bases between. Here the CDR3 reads CASSLFEDNQETQYF. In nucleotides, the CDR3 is TGCGCCAGCAGCCTCTTTGAGGACAACCAAGAGACCCAGTACTTC.

The CDR3 DNA is TGTGCCAGCAGCTTATTCCTAGCGGGAGACAATGAGCAGTTCTTC. This gives the protein CASSLFLAGDNEQFF. The chain is built from TRBV5-5 and TRBJ2-1, with 10 nucleotides matching TRBD2. Germline V lookup: CDR1 SGHKS, CDR2 YYEKEE (reference sequence). The CDR3 runs to 15 residues. Unmatched junction bases numbered 4, after V lost 2 bases and J lost 5 bases.

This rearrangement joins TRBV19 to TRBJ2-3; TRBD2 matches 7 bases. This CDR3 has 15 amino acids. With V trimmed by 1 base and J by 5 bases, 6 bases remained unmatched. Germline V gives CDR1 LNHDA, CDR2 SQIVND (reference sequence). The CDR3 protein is CASSIVATGGDTQYF. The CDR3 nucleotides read TGTGCCAGTAGTATAGTGGCAACGGGAGGAGATACGCAGTATTTT. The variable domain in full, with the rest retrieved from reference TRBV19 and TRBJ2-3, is DGGITQSPKYLFRKEGQNVTLSCEQNLNHDAMYWYRQDPGQGLRLIYYSQIVNDFQKGDIAEGYSVSREKKESFPLTVTSAQKNPTAFYLCASSIVATGGDTQYFGPGTRLTVL.

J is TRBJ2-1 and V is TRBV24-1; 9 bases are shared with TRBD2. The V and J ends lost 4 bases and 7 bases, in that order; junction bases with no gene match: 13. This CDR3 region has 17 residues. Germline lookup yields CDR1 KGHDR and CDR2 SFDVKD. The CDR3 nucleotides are TGTGCCACCAGTGACCGGATGGCGGGAGGGCCGGATAATGAGCAGTTCTTC. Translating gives CATSDRMAGGPDNEQFF.

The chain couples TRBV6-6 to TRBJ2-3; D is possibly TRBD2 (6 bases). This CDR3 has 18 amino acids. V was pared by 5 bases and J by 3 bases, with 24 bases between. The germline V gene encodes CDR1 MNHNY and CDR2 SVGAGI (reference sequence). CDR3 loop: CASSPTLPGTYGTDTQYF. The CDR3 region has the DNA TGTGCCAGCAGTCCTACCTTGCCCGGGACTTATGGGACAGATACGCAGTATTTT.

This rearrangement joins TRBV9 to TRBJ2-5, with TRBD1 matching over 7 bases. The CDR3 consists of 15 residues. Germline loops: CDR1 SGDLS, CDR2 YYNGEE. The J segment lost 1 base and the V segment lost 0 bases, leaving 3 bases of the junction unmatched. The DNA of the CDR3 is TGTGCCAGCAGCGTAGGGACAGGAATCCAAGAGACCCAGTACTTC. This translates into CASSVGTGIQETQYF.

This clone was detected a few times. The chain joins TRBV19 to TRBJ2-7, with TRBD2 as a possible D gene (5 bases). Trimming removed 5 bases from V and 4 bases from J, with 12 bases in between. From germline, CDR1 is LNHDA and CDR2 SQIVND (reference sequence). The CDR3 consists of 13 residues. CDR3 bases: TGTGCCAGTAGTGAGCGGTTCCGGTACGAGCAGTACTTC. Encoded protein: CASSERFRYEQYF.

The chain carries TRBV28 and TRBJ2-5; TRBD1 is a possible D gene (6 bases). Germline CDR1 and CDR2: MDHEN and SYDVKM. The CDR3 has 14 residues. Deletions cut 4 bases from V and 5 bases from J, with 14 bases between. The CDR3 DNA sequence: TGTGCCAGCAGTTCGTACAGGGAGCGGGAGACCCAGTACTTC. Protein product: CASSSYRERETQYF. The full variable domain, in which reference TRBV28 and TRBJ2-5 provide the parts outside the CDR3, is DVKVTQSSRYLVKRTGEKVFLECVQDMDHENMFWYRQDPGLGLRLIYFSYDVKMKEKGDIPEGYSVSREKKERFSLILESASTNQTSMYLCASSSYRERETQYFGPGTRLLVL.

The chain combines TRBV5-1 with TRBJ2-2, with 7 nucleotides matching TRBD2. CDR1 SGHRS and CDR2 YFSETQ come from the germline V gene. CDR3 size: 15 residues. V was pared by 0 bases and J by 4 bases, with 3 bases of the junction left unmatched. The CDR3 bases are TGCGCCAGCAGCTTGGATCGGGAGGCCACCGGGGAGCTGTTTTTT. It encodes CASSLDREATGELFF.

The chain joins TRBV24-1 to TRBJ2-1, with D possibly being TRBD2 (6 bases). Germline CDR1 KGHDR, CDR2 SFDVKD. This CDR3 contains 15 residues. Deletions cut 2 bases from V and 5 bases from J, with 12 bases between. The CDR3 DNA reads TGTGCCACCAGTGATTCTACGGAGGGTCACAATGAGCAGTTCTTC. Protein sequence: CATSDSTEGHNEQFF.

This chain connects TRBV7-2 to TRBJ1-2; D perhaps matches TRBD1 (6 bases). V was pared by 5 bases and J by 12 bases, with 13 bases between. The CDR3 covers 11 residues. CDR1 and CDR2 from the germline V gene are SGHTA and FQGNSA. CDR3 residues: CASSMDSLHTF. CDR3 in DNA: TGTGCCAGCAGCATGGACAGCCTACACACCTTC.

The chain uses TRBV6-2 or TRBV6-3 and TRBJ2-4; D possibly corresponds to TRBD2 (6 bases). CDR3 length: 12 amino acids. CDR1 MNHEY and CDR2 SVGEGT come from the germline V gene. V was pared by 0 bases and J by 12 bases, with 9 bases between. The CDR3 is CASSYSIGSQYF. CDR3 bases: TGTGCCAGCAGTTACTCAATCGGGAGTCAGTACTTC.

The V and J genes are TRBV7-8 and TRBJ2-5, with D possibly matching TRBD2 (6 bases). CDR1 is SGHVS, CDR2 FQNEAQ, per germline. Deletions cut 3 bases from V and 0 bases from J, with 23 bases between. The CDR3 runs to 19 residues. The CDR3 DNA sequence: TGTGCCAGCAGCTTTTCGGTCTTAGGAGGGATAGGGTACCAAGAGACCCAGTACTTC. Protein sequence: CASSFSVLGGIGYQETQYF.

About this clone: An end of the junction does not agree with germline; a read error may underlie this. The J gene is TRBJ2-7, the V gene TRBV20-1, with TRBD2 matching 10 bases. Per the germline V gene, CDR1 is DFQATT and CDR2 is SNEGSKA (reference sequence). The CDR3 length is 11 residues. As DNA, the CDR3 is TGCAGTGCTAGAGAAAGACTAGCGGGCAACTTC. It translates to CSARERLAGNF.